The sample holds one count of the clone carrying this TCR beta chain. What it recognizes is unknown. This sample is part of a study of blood T cells in healthy people across ages. The study's findings and limits: TCR beta diversity per million T cells fell roughly linearly with age. Long-lived donors had more naive CD4+ cells and higher diversity than aged donors.

With 5 bases removed from V and 4 bases from J, the gap between germline ends came to 33 bases. Germline V gene lookup returns CDR1 SQVTM and CDR2 ANQGSEA. CDR3 length: 19 amino acids. The second PCR ran about 6 to 12 cycles with a sample-barcoded 5' primer and J-beta primers. In TCRdb, the 5' RACE reads were re-called with MiXCR into one record per CDR3 protein. The table lists 1 million or so distinct CDR3 sequences, roughly 24% of them singletons. In addition, the sample was reused for a study of T cells of mothers and their children. This second report adds: Related mother-child pairs shared marginally more repertoire than unrelated pairs, though not significantly.

Sequencing input: blood. The genes are TRBV29-1 and TRBJ2-7; maybe TRBD2 (5 bases). The clonotype comes from a girl aged 2 to 10 in good health. CDR3 DNA sequence: TGCAGCGTTCTTACTAGGATTACAACGAGGTCCGGACTTTGGTACGAGCAGTACTTC. Protein product: CSVLTRITTRSGLWYEQYF.